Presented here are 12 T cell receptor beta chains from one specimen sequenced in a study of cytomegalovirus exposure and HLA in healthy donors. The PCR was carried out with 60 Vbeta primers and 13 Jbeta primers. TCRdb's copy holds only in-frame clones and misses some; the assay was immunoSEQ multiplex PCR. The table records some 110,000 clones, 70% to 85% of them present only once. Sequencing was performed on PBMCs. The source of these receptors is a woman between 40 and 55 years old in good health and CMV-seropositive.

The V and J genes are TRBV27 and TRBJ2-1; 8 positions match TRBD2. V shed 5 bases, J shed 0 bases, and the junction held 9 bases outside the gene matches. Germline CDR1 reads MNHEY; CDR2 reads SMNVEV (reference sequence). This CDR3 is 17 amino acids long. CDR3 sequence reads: CASSPLTSGASYNEQFF. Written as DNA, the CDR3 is TGTGCCAGCAGTCCTCTCACTAGCGGAGCCTCCTACAATGAGCAGTTCTTC.

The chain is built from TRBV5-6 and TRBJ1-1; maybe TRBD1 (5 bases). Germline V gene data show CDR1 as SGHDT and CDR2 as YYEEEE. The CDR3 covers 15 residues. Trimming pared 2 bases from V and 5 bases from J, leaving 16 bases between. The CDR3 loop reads CASSFGGGMETEAFF. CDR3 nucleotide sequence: TGTGCCAGCAGCTTCGGGGGGGGGATGGAAACTGAAGCTTTCTTT.

CDR3 loop: CASSRLGTANTGELFF. CDR3 DNA: TGTGCCAGCTCTCGCCTCGGGACAGCGAACACCGGGGAGCTGTTTTTT. The chain couples TRBV18 to TRBJ2-2, with TRBD1 matching 7 bases. CDR3 length equals 16 residues. V lost 6 bases and J lost 0; bases outside the gene matches: 7. CDR1 is KGHSH and CDR2 is LQKENI in the germline V gene.

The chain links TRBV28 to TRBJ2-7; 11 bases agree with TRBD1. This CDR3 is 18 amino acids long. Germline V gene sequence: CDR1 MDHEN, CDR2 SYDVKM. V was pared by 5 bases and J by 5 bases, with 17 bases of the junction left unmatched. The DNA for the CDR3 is TGTGCCAGCAGTCCCTATTCTTTAAGGGACAGGGGGGTCAACGAGCAGTACTTC. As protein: CASSPYSLRDRGVNEQYF.

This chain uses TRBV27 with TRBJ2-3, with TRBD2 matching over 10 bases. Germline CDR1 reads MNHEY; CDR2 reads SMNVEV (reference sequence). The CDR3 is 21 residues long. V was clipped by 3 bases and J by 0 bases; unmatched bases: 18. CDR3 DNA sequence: TGTGCCAGCAGTTTGACCCGGTCGGCTAGCGGGAGTTTAACTAGCACAGATACGCAGTATTTT. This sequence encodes CASSLTRSASGSLTSTDTQYF.

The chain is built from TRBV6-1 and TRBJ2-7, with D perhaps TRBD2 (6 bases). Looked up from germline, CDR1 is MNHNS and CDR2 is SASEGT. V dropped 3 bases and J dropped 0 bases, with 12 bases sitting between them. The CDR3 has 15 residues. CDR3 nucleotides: TGTGCCAGCAGTGAGTGGGGGGATAGCTCCTACGAGCAGTACTTC. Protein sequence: CASSEWGDSSYEQYF.

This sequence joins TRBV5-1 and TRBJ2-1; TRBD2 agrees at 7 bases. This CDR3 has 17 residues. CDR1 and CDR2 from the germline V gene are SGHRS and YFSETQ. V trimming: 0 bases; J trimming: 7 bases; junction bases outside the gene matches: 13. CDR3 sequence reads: CASSLGGGAVGRNEQFF. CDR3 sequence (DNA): TGCGCCAGCAGCTTGGGGGGGGGAGCGGTTGGGAGAAATGAGCAGTTCTTC.

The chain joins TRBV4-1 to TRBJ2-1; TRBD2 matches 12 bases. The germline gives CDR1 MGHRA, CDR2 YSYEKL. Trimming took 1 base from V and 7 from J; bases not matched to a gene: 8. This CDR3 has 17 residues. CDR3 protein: CASSQVASGGGLNEQFF. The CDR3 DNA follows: TGCGCCAGCAGCCAAGTGGCTAGCGGGGGGGGTTTGAATGAGCAGTTCTTC.

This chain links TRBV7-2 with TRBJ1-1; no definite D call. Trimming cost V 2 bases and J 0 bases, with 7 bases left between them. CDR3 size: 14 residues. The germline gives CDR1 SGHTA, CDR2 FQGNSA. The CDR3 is CASSLYQLNTEAFF. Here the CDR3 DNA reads TGTGCCAGCAGCTTATACCAGTTGAACACTGAAGCTTTCTTT.

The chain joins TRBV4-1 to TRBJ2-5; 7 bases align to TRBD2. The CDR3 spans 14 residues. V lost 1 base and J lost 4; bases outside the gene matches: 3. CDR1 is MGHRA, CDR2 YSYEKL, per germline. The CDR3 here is CASSQGEGGETQYF. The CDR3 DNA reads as TGCGCCAGCAGCCAAGGGGAGGGAGGAGAGACCCAGTACTTC.

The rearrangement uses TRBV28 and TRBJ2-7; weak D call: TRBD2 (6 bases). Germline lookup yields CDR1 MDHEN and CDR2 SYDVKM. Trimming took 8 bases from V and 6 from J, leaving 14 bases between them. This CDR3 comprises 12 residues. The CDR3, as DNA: TGTGCCAGCCGCCAGCGACTAGGCGAGCAGTACTTC. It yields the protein CASRQRLGEQYF.

The CDR3 sequence: CSVVGQGVTGELFF. DNA for the CDR3: TGCAGCGTTGTTGGACAGGGGGTCACCGGGGAGCTGTTTTTT. V is TRBV29-1 and J is TRBJ2-2, with 10 bases matching TRBD1. The CDR3 has 14 residues. In germline, CDR1 is SQVTM, CDR2 ANQGSEA. The V and J ends lost 4 bases and 4 bases, in that order; junction bases with no gene match: 3.